One sample yielded the 5 T cell receptor beta chains listed below, sequenced in a study of Ad26.COV2.S vaccination and SARS-CoV-2 variants. Treatment reported: around 19 received Ad26.COV2.S at low or high dose, single or two shots; several received placebo; per-sample allocation not given. At day 63 after the first vaccine or placebo injection, samples were drawn. Profiled with immunoSEQ multiplex PCR; TCRdb holds only in-frame clones, not every one. The sample shows 400,000 or so clones, less than 90% of them seen only once. This material consisted of peripheral blood, taken in a trial of Ad26.COV2.S vaccine versus placebo. The receptors shown here come from a person aged 18-65 years who received the Ad26.COV2.S COVID-19 vaccine or a placebo.

This clone was seen a few times. The rearrangement joins TRBV18 to TRBJ1-6; a possible D gene is TRBD1 (6 bases). CDR3 length: 14 amino acids. CDR1 is KGHSH, CDR2 LQKENI, per germline. V gave up 5 bases and J gave up 8 bases, with 13 bases separating them. This CDR3 is CASSRGHGDSPLHF. The CDR3 bases are TGTGCCAGCTCAAGGGGACACGGGGATTCACCCCTCCACTTT.

V gene TRBV19 combines with J gene TRBJ2-7; 9 positions match TRBD2. Per the germline V gene, CDR1 is LNHDA and CDR2 is SQIVND (reference sequence). The CDR3 is 15 amino acids. The junction had 3 bases not matched to a gene; V was cut back by 1 base and J by 2 bases. CDR3 residues: CASSIGLAAPYEQYF. The CDR3 DNA reads as TGTGCCAGTAGTATAGGACTAGCGGCACCCTACGAGCAGTACTTC.

In its sample, this clone was seen a few times. The gene calls are TRBV7-2 and TRBJ1-2, with no clear D. This CDR3 is built from 14 residues. Germline V CDR1 and CDR2: SGHTA, FQGNSA. V lost 1 base and J lost 6, with 12 bases in between. The CDR3 protein is CASSLGAGRDGYTF. The CDR3 DNA is TGTGCCAGCAGCTTAGGCGCGGGTAGGGATGGCTACACCTTC.

The chain couples TRBV5-5 to TRBJ2-3, with D maybe TRBD1 (5 bases). This CDR3 comprises 13 residues. Germline lookup yields CDR1 SGHKS and CDR2 YYEKEE (reference sequence). The V and J ends lost 2 bases and 9 bases respectively, with 13 bases between them. The CDR3 here is CASSFRDRDTQYF. The DNA for the CDR3 is TGTGCCAGCAGCTTCAGGGATAGAGACACGCAGTATTTT.

The chain links TRBV5-1 to TRBJ1-1; no definite D call. Germline lookup yields CDR1 SGHRS and CDR2 YFSETQ. This CDR3 comprises 15 residues. The V and J ends lost 1 base and 1 base respectively, with 11 bases between them. DNA of the CDR3: TGCGCCAGCAGCTTGACCTCCTCACAGAACACTGAAGCTTTCTTT. Translating it yields CASSLTSSQNTEAFF.